This TCR beta chain was sequenced in a study of shared clonotypes between healthy human individuals. About the research overall: CD4 naive and memory got three plates each, CD8 naive two, CD8 memory one.

A remark on this clone: Its antigen is unidentified.

General study results and limits: Among non-shared clonotypes, generation probabilities were lower than among those shared by all four donors.

Memory CD4+ cells were the fraction left after CD45RA+ naive selection. The assay was immunoSEQ multiplex PCR, and TCRdb's table has in-frame clones only and misses some. Of 2 million to 2.5 million clones in the sample, approximately 95% are singletons; the top ten hold roughly 0.13%. Trimming pared 1 base from V and 3 bases from J, leaving 11 bases between. Per the germline V gene, CDR1 is SGHTS and CDR2 is YDEGEE. The CDR3 has 15 residues. Sequencing input: naive CD4+ T cells sorted from blood. Subset reported: CD45RA+ positively selected. The receptor was isolated from a man aged 18-30 years in good health. The V and J genes are TRBV5-8 and TRBJ2-4, with a possible D match to TRBD1 (7 bases). CDR3 in DNA: TGTGCCAGCAGCTTGTATCAGGGGGGCAAAAACATTCAGTACTTC. This sequence encodes CASSLYQGGKNIQYF.